This TCR beta chain is from a study of control samples from healthy donors and cancer patients. CDR3 length: 13 residues. Trimming cost V 0 bases and J 0 bases, with 1 base left between them. Germline loops: CDR1 SGHRS, CDR2 YFSETQ. The repertoire was sequenced with immunoSEQ multiplex PCR; TCRdb's copy has only in-frame clones and lacks some. The sample consists of approximately 170,000 clones, roughly 95% of them appearing once. Sequencing used blood. The V and J genes are TRBV5-1 and TRBJ1-5, with D hard to call. This TCR was sampled from a woman aged 60-75 years in good health. The CDR3 DNA sequence: TGCGCCAGCAGCTTGGATAGCAATCAGCCCCAGCATTTT. As protein: CASSLDSNQPQHF.